The TCR beta chain under discussion was sequenced for a study of metastatic and nonmetastatic thyroid tumors. Germline loops: CDR1 SGDLS, CDR2 YYNGEE. J gave up 2 bases and V 3 bases, and 5 bases lay outside the gene matches. There are 15 residues in the CDR3. Concerning this clone itself: This may come from a read error, since a much larger clone is one base off.

Through MiXCR, TCRdb re-clonotyped the PCR reads. This sample has 80,000 to 85,000 clones; around an eighth occur once, and the top ten carry 8.5% to 10%. Patients were all untreated before their thyroid surgery. The material sequenced was tumor tissue. The sequence was obtained from a female donor with papillary thyroid cancer or a benign thyroid nodule (not recorded which). Some clones in this sample may be carry-over from other donors' samples. The J gene is TRBJ2-3, the V gene TRBV9; 8 nucleotides line up with TRBD1. The CDR3 nucleotides read TGTGCCAGCAGCGGCCAGGGGGCCGTCACAGATACGCAGTATTTT. Its protein product is CASSGQGAVTDTQYF.